The 2 T cell receptor beta chains below were found in one sample sequenced in a study of human T cells and chemical hapten exposure. TCRdb re-analysed the RACE reads in MiXCR, keeping a single row per CDR3 protein. This table has around 120,000 distinct CDR3 sequences, roughly 14% appearing once. Time point here: pre-sensitization, week 0. Treatment: therapeutic diphenylcyclopropenone sensitization with weekly scalp DPC. This specimen was whole blood, taken in connection with sensitization to the hapten diphenylcyclopropenone (DPC). The source is a woman aged 18-29 years with alopecia areata. Some clones in this sample may be carry-over from other donors' samples.

This chain links TRBV20-1 with TRBJ2-7; D uncertain. The V end lost 0 bases, the J end lost 4 bases, and 13 bases lay between the germline ends. From germline, CDR1 is DFQATT and CDR2 SNEGSKA (reference sequence). The CDR3 extends over 14 amino acids. DNA of the CDR3: TGCAGTGCTAGAGATATAAGGCAATCTTACGAGCAGTACTTC. It translates to CSARDIRQSYEQYF.

This clonotype has a handful of counts. The genes are TRBV7-6 and TRBJ2-7; D possibly corresponds to TRBD1 (7 bases). The CDR3 totals 16 residues. Germline CDR1 is SGHVS and CDR2 is FNYEAQ. V gave up 4 bases and J gave up 0 bases, with 16 bases separating them. CDR3 sequence: CASSWGDSAGSYEQYF. The CDR3 DNA is TGTGCCAGCAGCTGGGGGGACAGTGCCGGCTCCTACGAGCAGTACTTC.